The next 17 T cell receptor beta chains were all read from a single sample in a study of T cells in Graves' hyperthyroidism and ophthalmopathy. TCR beta CDR3 regions were amplified from RNA transcripts. A first-round RT-PCR of the TCR CDR3 used the HTBI primer set. In TCRdb, the multiplex PCR reads were re-called with MiXCR into one record per CDR3 protein. The sample yields hundreds of thousands of distinct CDR3 sequences, about a sixth seen once. Sequencing used blood. The receptors were sampled from a woman between 18 and 29 years old with Graves' ophthalmopathy.

This clonotype was observed many times. V usage is TRBV20-1 and J usage is TRBJ2-5; 12 nucleotides line up with TRBD1. In germline, CDR1 is DFQATT, CDR2 SNEGSKA (reference sequence). V trimming: 0 bases; J trimming: 12 bases; junction bases outside the gene matches: 14. The CDR3 is 16 amino acids. The CDR3 DNA follows: TGCAGTGCTAGAGATGGATACGGGACAGGGGGCGCCGAAGAGTACTTC. It specifies CSARDGYGTGGAEEYF.

This clonotype was seen many times. The chain links TRBV11-1 to TRBJ1-1; a weak D match, TRBD1 (6 bases). The CDR3 is made up of 15 amino acids. The V and J ends lost 1 base and 4 bases respectively, with 13 bases between them. Germline assignment: CDR1 SGHAT and CDR2 FQDESV (reference sequence). The CDR3, as DNA: TGTGCCAGCAGCTTAGTTGCGGGGGCAGGCACTGAAGCTTTCTTT. It yields the protein CASSLVAGAGTEAFF.

Many counts were recorded for this clonotype. The rearrangement joins TRBV5-1 to TRBJ2-7; maybe TRBD1 (5 bases). The CDR3 is 14 residues long. Germline-derived CDR1 and CDR2 are SGHRS and YFSETQ. V lost 2 bases and J lost 3, with 12 bases in between. The CDR3 DNA is TGCGCCAGCAGCTTTGGGTCAGGGAACTACGAGCAGTACTTC. Encoded protein: CASSFGSGNYEQYF.

The J gene is TRBJ2-5, the V gene TRBV4-1; D may be TRBD1 (6 bases). Between the trimmed V and J ends, which lost 3 bases and 5 bases, there was a span of 13 bases. This CDR3 is built from 14 residues. The germline CDR1 and CDR2 sequences are MGHRA and YSYEKL. CDR3 residues: CASSHLRGFETQYF. The CDR3, as DNA: TGCGCCAGCAGCCATCTCAGGGGTTTCGAGACCCAGTACTTC.

The sample holds a few counts of this clonotype. The chain carries TRBV7-9 and TRBJ1-4, with a possible D match to TRBD1 (6 bases). Looked up from germline, CDR1 is SEHNR and CDR2 is FQNEAQ (reference sequence). Trimming took 3 bases from V and 0 from J, leaving 11 bases between them. This CDR3 is 16 amino acids long. The CDR3 nucleotides read TGTGCCAGCAGCTTCCGAAACAGGGCAACTAATGAAAAACTGTTTTTT. Amino acids: CASSFRNRATNEKLFF.

This clonotype showed up many times. CDR3 DNA sequence: TGTGCCTGGAGTGTACTCAGCGGGTATGGGGGTGGCTACACCTTC. Its translation: CAWSVLSGYGGGYTF. The gene calls are TRBV30 and TRBJ1-2; TRBD1 might be the D (5 bases). Germline V gene data show CDR1 as GTSNPN and CDR2 as SVGIG (reference sequence). V was shortened by 0 bases and J by 7 bases, with 18 bases between the two germline ends. The CDR3 is 15 amino acids.

Ten or more counts support this clonotype. The chain joins TRBV6-6 to TRBJ1-2, with D tentatively TRBD1 (5 bases). This CDR3 comprises 13 residues. Trimming shortened V by 2 bases and J by 2 bases, and 6 bases separated the two germline ends. CDR1 and CDR2 from the germline V gene are MNHNY and SVGAGI (reference sequence). The CDR3 DNA is TGTGCCAGCAGTTACGAGGGGAACTATGGCTACACCTTC. As protein: CASSYEGNYGYTF.

This clonotype was counted ten times or more. The chain has TRBV6-6 and TRBJ2-5; D perhaps matches TRBD2 (6 bases). This CDR3 spans 14 amino acids. V lost 2 bases to trimming and J lost 2 bases, with 9 bases between them. In germline, CDR1 is MNHNY, CDR2 SVGAGI (reference sequence). The CDR3 DNA follows: TGTGCCAGCAGTTACGGGGCGGGGCAAGAGACCCAGTACTTC. This translates into CASSYGAGQETQYF.

This clonotype has ten or more counts. The chain uses TRBV2 and TRBJ1-1; a possible D gene is TRBD1 (6 bases). V was pared by 3 bases and J by 1 base, with 12 bases between. This CDR3 is built from 15 residues. Per germline, CDR1 SNHLY and CDR2 FYNNEI. The CDR3 DNA follows: TGTGCCAGCAGTGATCAGGGGCTCCAGAACACTGAAGCTTTCTTT. Translating gives CASSDQGLQNTEAFF.

This clonotype was recorded many times. The chain uses TRBV20-1 and TRBJ2-7; 7 positions match TRBD2. V shed 5 bases, J shed 3 bases, and the junction held 7 bases outside the gene matches. Germline CDR1 reads DFQATT; CDR2 reads SNEGSKA (reference sequence). The CDR3 is made up of 13 amino acids. The CDR3 DNA reads as TGCAGTGCTCCACGGGAGGACCTCTACGAGCAGTACTTC. As protein: CSAPREDLYEQYF.

The rearrangement links TRBV28 to TRBJ2-7; D is uncertain. The CDR3 runs 13 residues. CDR1 and CDR2 from the germline V gene are MDHEN and SYDVKM. The V end lost 5 bases, the J end lost 5 bases, and 13 bases lay between the germline ends. DNA of the CDR3: TGTGCCAGCAGTCCGGACGGATTCGACGAGCAGTACTTC. Translation gives CASSPDGFDEQYF.

This clonotype has at least ten counts. The chain has TRBV28 and TRBJ1-2; TRBD1 might be the D (5 bases). CDR1 and CDR2 (germline): MDHEN, SYDVKM. The CDR3 has 14 amino acids. Trimming removed 2 bases from V and 0 bases from J, with 7 bases in between. CDR3 in amino acids: CASSLVGPNYGYTF. As DNA, the CDR3 is TGTGCCAGCAGTTTAGTGGGGCCTAACTATGGCTACACCTTC.

This clonotype was seen repeatedly, ten times or more. DNA of the CDR3: TGTGCCAGCAGCTTGGCGGCGGGGGGCAATCAGCCCCAGCATTTT. Its translation is CASSLAAGGNQPQHF. The rearrangement links TRBV5-5 to TRBJ1-5; TRBD1 is a possible D gene (5 bases). The CDR3 loop spans 15 amino acids. Deletions cut 0 bases from V and 2 bases from J, with 9 bases between. Germline CDR1 and CDR2: SGHKS and YYEKEE (reference sequence).

This clonotype has more than one count but fewer than ten. This CDR3 reads CASIRHNSGNTIYF. The CDR3, as DNA: TGTGCCAGCATCAGGCATAACTCTGGAAACACCATATATTTT. This chain joins TRBV6-1 and TRBJ1-3, with D uncertain. Germline CDR1 is MNHNS and CDR2 is SASEGT. The length of the CDR3 is 14 residues. V lost 7 bases to trimming and J lost 0 bases, with 10 bases between them.

This clonotype was recorded many times. The chain uses TRBV27 and TRBJ2-1; tentatively, D is TRBD2 (6 bases). Trimming stripped 6 bases from V and 10 bases from J, with 22 bases between. Germline V CDR1 and CDR2: MNHEY, SMNVEV (reference sequence). CDR3 length: 15 residues. As DNA, the CDR3 is TGTGCCAGCAGCCCCGTCGGGTCCGGGGGTAGGGAGCAGTTCTTC. It encodes CASSPVGSGGREQFF.

This clonotype was counted a few times. V is TRBV15 and J is TRBJ2-7, with a tentative D call TRBD1 (5 bases). This CDR3 region has 14 residues. Germline loops: CDR1 LNHNV, CDR2 YYDKDF (reference sequence). V lost 0 bases and J 5 bases, leaving 11 bases between the germline ends. The CDR3, as DNA: TGTGCCACCAGCAGAGAAAGGTGGGGCAACGAGCAGTACTTC. Translating it yields CATSRERWGNEQYF.

This clonotype was seen a handful of times. This chain connects TRBV7-3 to TRBJ2-1; 9 nucleotides agree with TRBD1. CDR1 is SGHTA and CDR2 is FQGTGA in the germline V gene. Losses at the gene ends were 3 bases for V and 9 bases for J; bases not matched to a gene: 6. This CDR3 has 14 residues. In DNA form, the CDR3 reads TGTGCCAGCAGCTTCCGGGACAGGGTACCTGAGCAGTTCTTC. It is translated as CASSFRDRVPEQFF.